Presented here are 7 T cell receptor beta chains from one specimen sequenced in a study of T-cell memory formation after mild COVID-19 (dated by TCRdb to the early 2020s). The library was generated by 5' RACE. TCRdb shows the sequencer as Illumina NovaSeq 6000. TCRdb reprocessed the public reads (quality trimming at Q25 with fastp, clone calling with MiXCR) and kept in-frame beta chains. A single entry per CDR3 protein holds the most common genes and DNA from its merged rows. This sample is represented by 270,000 or so distinct CDR3 sequences; 16% of them were singletons. The biggest ten clones account for approximately 20% of the sample. What was sequenced was PBMCs or a T cell subset sorted from them (not recorded which). The receptors here all came from a man aged 18 to 30 who had mild COVID-19 (a few samples of this study predate the infection). The sample titles of this study are shuffled in the database, so cell type and time point are left out; the donor was told from shared clones.

This clonotype was observed a single time. The genes are TRBV12-3 or TRBV12-4 and TRBJ2-7; no definite D call. Trimming took off 3 bases at V and 6 bases at J, with 12 bases between the two ends. The CDR3 sequence is 13 residues long. The CDR3 sequence is CASSFVRHSEQYV. The CDR3 DNA reads as TGTGCCAGCAGTTTCGTGAGACATTCCGAGCAGTACGTC.

This clonotype turned up a few times. The J gene is TRBJ1-5, the V gene TRBV3-1, with a weak D call TRBD1 (6 bases). The CDR3 consists of 15 residues. Trimming took 5 bases from V and 1 from J, leaving 12 bases between them. Germline lookup yields CDR1 LGHDT and CDR2 YNNKEL (reference sequence). The CDR3: CASSFGQLSNQPQHF. The CDR3 DNA sequence: TGTGCCAGCAGCTTTGGACAGTTAAGCAATCAGCCCCAGCATTTT. The full variable domain, rest sourced from reference TRBV3-1 and TRBJ1-5, is DTAVSQTPKYLVTQMGNDKSIKCEQNLGHDTMYWYKQDSKKFLKIMFSYNNKELIINETVPNRFSPKSPDKAHLNLHINSLELGDSAVYFCASSFGQLSNQPQHFGDGTRLSIL.

This clonotype was seen only a few times. CDR3 loop: CASRGQLNQPQHF. The CDR3 DNA reads as TGTGCCAGCAGGGGACAGCTCAATCAGCCCCAGCATTTT. The chain employs TRBV28 and TRBJ1-5, with 7 bases that match TRBD1. The CDR3 extends over 13 amino acids. Per the germline V gene, CDR1 is MDHEN and CDR2 is SYDVKM. Trimming cost V 6 bases and J 3 bases; bases outside gene matches: 2.

This clonotype was found a few times. This sequence joins TRBV6-2 or TRBV6-3 and TRBJ2-5; D possibly matches TRBD1 or TRBD2 (6 bases each). V lost 2 bases to trimming and J lost 5 bases, with 15 bases between them. Germline CDR1 is MNHEY and CDR2 is SVGEGT. The CDR3 is 15 amino acids. CDR3 coding DNA: TGTGCCAGCAGTTACGAATCGGGGGCCTGGGAGACCCAGTACTTC. This codes for CASSYESGAWETQYF.

This clonotype has a handful of counts. The chain employs TRBV6-2 or TRBV6-3 and TRBJ2-5; D perhaps matches TRBD2 (6 bases). V was clipped by 8 bases and J by 4 bases, with 11 bases between them. The CDR3 contains 12 residues. CDR1 and CDR2 from the germline V gene are MNHEY and SVGEGT. CDR3 loop: CASELGGETQYF. CDR3 nucleotides: TGTGCCAGCGAACTGGGGGGAGAGACCCAGTACTTC.

This clonotype was seen a few times. V and J are TRBV11-2 and TRBJ2-3; D might be TRBD1 (6 bases). Trimming left V 0 bases short and J 5 bases short, with 9 bases between. Germline-derived CDR1 and CDR2 are SGHAT and FQNNGV. CDR3 length: 14 residues. CDR3 sequence (DNA): TGTGCCAGCAGCTTAGAGGGGGCACGAGATACGCAGTATTTT. Its protein product is CASSLEGARDTQYF. Looking up the rest from reference TRBV11-2 and TRBJ2-3 gives the full variable domain: EAGVAQSPRYKIIEKRQSVAFWCNPISGHATLYWYQQILGQGPKLLIQFQNNGVVDDSQLPKDRFSAERLKGVDSTLKIQPAKLEDSAVYLCASSLEGARDTQYFGPGTRLTVL.

The chain recombines TRBV29-1 with TRBJ2-3; TRBD1 agrees at 9 bases. The CDR3 is 14 amino acids. V trimming: 6 bases; J trimming: 3 bases; junction bases outside the gene matches: 7. Germline assignment: CDR1 SQVTM and CDR2 ANQGSEA. The CDR3 sequence is CSVVQTGGTDTQYF. DNA for the CDR3: TGCAGCGTGGTGCAGACAGGGGGTACAGATACGCAGTATTTT.